Listed below are T cell receptor beta chains from one sample, sequenced in a study of post-analysis software for immune sequencing data. Each CDR3 protein gets one entry after TCRdb re-called the PCR reads with MiXCR. The sample lists 500,000 to 600,000 distinct CDR3 sequences; about 40% were seen once. What was sequenced was blood. Source of these receptors: a girl between 10 and 17 years old with multiple sclerosis. CDR3s include the opening cysteine and the closing phenylalanine or tryptophan. The order of the fields is CDR3 DNA, CDR3 protein, J gene, D gene, clone size, V gene. D genes are given only for firm matches. Clone size appears in some rows only: once, few, many, or a class for an expanded clone.

TGTGCCACCAGTGATCCTCCGGGAGCGGGACGGGCAGGGGTTGAGCAGTTCTTC CATSDPPGAGRAGVEQFF TRBJ2-1 - few TRBV24-1
TGCGCCAGCAGCCCAGATGGGACAGGGTCCGAGCAGTACTTC CASSPDGTGSEQYF TRBJ2-7 TRBD1 few TRBV4-1
TGCAGTGCTAGAGCGGGGGCAAGCTCGGAGACCCAGTACTTC CSARAGASSETQYF TRBJ2-5 - - TRBV20-1
TGCAGTGCTAGAGGCGGGACTAGCGGGGGGGTAATATACAATGAGCAGTTCTTC CSARGGTSGGVIYNEQFF TRBJ2-1 TRBD2 - TRBV20-1
TGTGCCAGCAGCGCAACGGGACAGATCTTCTACGAGCAGTACTTC CASSATGQIFYEQYF TRBJ2-7 TRBD1 - TRBV9
TGTGCCAGCAGTTGGGTCGCGGGAGCGGGCGAAGAGACCCAGTACTTC CASSWVAGAGEETQYF TRBJ2-5 TRBD2 - TRBV5-6
TGCAGTGCTAGAGACGCTAGAAAGGGACAGATATACGAGCAGTACTTC CSARDARKGQIYEQYF TRBJ2-7 TRBD1 - TRBV20-1
TGCGCCTCCAGGGGGGAGACCCAGTTCTTC CASRGETQFF TRBJ2-1 - - TRBV4-1
TGTGCCAGCAGTGGGACAGAATCGAACACTGAAGCTTTCTTT CASSGTESNTEAFF TRBJ1-1 TRBD1 few TRBV12-3/TRBV12-4
TGTGCCAGCAACTATCGCTCGGCCTCCTATGGCTACACCTTC CASNYRSASYGYTF TRBJ1-2 - - TRBV28
TGTGCCAGCAGCTCCGGGCCGGACAGTCGCACAGATACGCAGTATTTT CASSSGPDSRTDTQYF TRBJ2-3 - - TRBV7-2
TGCAGTGCTAGAGATCCGGGACCAAAATACAATGAGCAGTTCTTC CSARDPGPKYNEQFF TRBJ2-1 - - TRBV20-1
TGTGCCAGCAGTTTTTCGGGGATCACAGATACGCAGTATTTT CASSFSGITDTQYF TRBJ2-3 - - TRBV12-3/TRBV12-4
TGTGCCAGCAGTTTCGGGGGTACAGAGACCCAGTACTTC CASSFGGTETQYF TRBJ2-5 - - TRBV6-5
TGTGCCAGCAGCGTAGCAGACGGAACTTATACTAGCACAGATACGCAGTATTTT CASSVADGTYTSTDTQYF TRBJ2-3 - - TRBV9
TGTGCCACCAGTGATCCTGGGACAGCCTCCTACAATGAGCAGTTCTTC CATSDPGTASYNEQFF TRBJ2-1 TRBD1 - TRBV24-1
TGCAGTGCTAGGACAGGGGGATTTCAGCCCCAGCATTTT CSARTGGFQPQHF TRBJ1-5 TRBD1 - TRBV20-1
TGTGCCAGCAGCTTCGGGGGAACGCGGCAGCCCCAGCATTTT CASSFGGTRQPQHF TRBJ1-5 - - TRBV7-9
TGTGCCAGCAGCGTCCGACAGCCCGCAGATACGCAGTATTTT CASSVRQPADTQYF TRBJ2-3 - - TRBV9
TGTGCCAGCACACCCGAGGGGGGTCTTTCCTACAATGAGCAGTTCTTC CASTPEGGLSYNEQFF TRBJ2-1 - - TRBV12-3/TRBV12-4
TGTGCCAGCTCAACAGGCCATTATAATTCACCCCTCCACTTT CASSTGHYNSPLHF TRBJ1-6 - - TRBV18
TGTGCCAGCATTCCCCCAGAGGGGGCTGGGGGTCAGCCCCAGCATTTT CASIPPEGAGGQPQHF TRBJ1-5 TRBD1 - TRBV12-3/TRBV12-4
TGTGCCAGCAGCCGCCCGGAGACCCAGTACTTC CASSRPETQYF TRBJ2-5 - - TRBV7-9
TGTGCCAGCAGTTACTCTACCGGGAGGAACAATGAGCAGTTCTTC CASSYSTGRNNEQFF TRBJ2-1 TRBD2 few TRBV6-5
TGTGCCATCAGTGAAGGACAGACCTACGAGCAGTACTTC CAISEGQTYEQYF TRBJ2-7 - many TRBV10-3
TGCGCCAGCAGCTTGAACCCTCCGGCAGAGACCCAGTACTTC CASSLNPPAETQYF TRBJ2-5 - many TRBV5-1
TGTGCCAGCAGTGACATAGCGGGGAGCACAGATACGCAGTATTTT CASSDIAGSTDTQYF TRBJ2-3 TRBD2 few TRBV6-4
TGCAGCGTTATAGGAGTCACAGATACGCAGTATTTT CSVIGVTDTQYF TRBJ2-3 - - TRBV29-1
TGTGCCAGCAGAGGCCTTTACGAGCAGTTCTTC CASRGLYEQFF TRBJ2-1 - - TRBV13
TGTGCCAGCTCAGGCAGGGGTTACTCTGGGGCCAACGTCCTGACTTTC CASSGRGYSGANVLTF TRBJ2-6 - - TRBV18
TGTGCCATCAGTGAGGAAGGGACAGTTTACTATAATTCACCCCTCCACTTT CAISEEGTVYYNSPLHF TRBJ1-6 TRBD1 - TRBV10-3
TGCGCCAGCAGCTTTCTGCTTGCACGAACAGATACGCAGTATTTT CASSFLLARTDTQYF TRBJ2-3 - once TRBV5-1
TGTGCCAGCAGTTTTTCCAGCGGGACCTACAATGAGCAGTTCTTC CASSFSSGTYNEQFF TRBJ2-1 TRBD2 few TRBV12-3/TRBV12-4
TGTGCCAGCAGTATCTGGGGACAGGGTAGCCCTTACACCTTC CASSIWGQGSPYTF TRBJ1-2 TRBD1 - TRBV12-3/TRBV12-4
TGTACCAGCAGCTTGACACTTAGGGGAGAGACCCAGTACTTC CTSSLTLRGETQYF TRBJ2-5 - - TRBV11-2
TGTGCCAGCAGCGTAACACAGCAGGGAATGGCCTATGGCTACACCTTC CASSVTQQGMAYGYTF TRBJ1-2 - - TRBV7-9
TGTGCCATCAGAACACAGGGTAAGGAGTACAATGAGCAGTTCTTC CAIRTQGKEYNEQFF TRBJ2-1 - - TRBV10-3
TGCGCCAGCAGCCAAGATCTAGGCGGGGGGCCCACAGATACGCAGTATTTT CASSQDLGGGPTDTQYF TRBJ2-3 TRBD2 - TRBV4-1
TGCAGCGTTGATATAGCCAAAAACATTCAGTACTTC CSVDIAKNIQYF TRBJ2-4 - - TRBV29-1
TGTGCCAGCAGTTTTTGGGAGAACACTGAAGCTTTCTTT CASSFWENTEAFF TRBJ1-1 - - TRBV12-3/TRBV12-4
TGTGCCAGCAGCCCGGCGGGACAGCGCGCCGATACGCAGTATTTT CASSPAGQRADTQYF TRBJ2-3 - - TRBV7-3
TGTGCCAGCATCCAGACAGGGCGAAGGAATTCACCCCTCCACTTT CASIQTGRRNSPLHF TRBJ1-6 TRBD1 few TRBV6-5
TGTGCCAGCAGCAAAACTGGACAGCGCAATCAGCCCCAGCATTTT CASSKTGQRNQPQHF TRBJ1-5 - - TRBV7-3
TGTGCCAGCAGCTCTGACTTCTTCAATGAGCAGTTCTTC CASSSDFFNEQFF TRBJ2-1 - - TRBV7-9
TGCGCCAGCAGCTTGCGACAGGGGAGTAGGGAATATGGCTACACCTTC CASSLRQGSREYGYTF TRBJ1-2 TRBD1 once TRBV5-1
TGCAGTGTCGAGACAGGGGGTGGTGAGCAGTACTTC CSVETGGGEQYF TRBJ2-7 TRBD1 - TRBV20-1
TGCAGTGCTACGACAGGAACTGAAAAACTGTTTTTT CSATTGTEKLFF TRBJ1-4 - - TRBV20-1
TGTGCCAGCAGGTCAACAGGGGGAAGCGCTGAAGCTTTCTTT CASRSTGGSAEAFF TRBJ1-1 TRBD1 - TRBV12-3/TRBV12-4
TGTGCCAGCAGTGAATGGGGGGCAGGGAGCACAGATACGCAGTATTTT CASSEWGAGSTDTQYF TRBJ2-3 - - TRBV6-1
TGTGCCAGCCAACGCGATTCGACGGCTATTACAGATACGCAGTATTTT CASQRDSTAITDTQYF TRBJ2-3 - - TRBV7-9
TGTGCCAGCAGCCAAGGCGTGCAGATCTACGAGCAGTACTTC CASSQGVQIYEQYF TRBJ2-7 - few TRBV4-2
TGTGCCAGCAGCTTAGGGACAGGGACCCCAGATACGCAGTATTTT CASSLGTGTPDTQYF TRBJ2-3 TRBD1 few TRBV11-2